These T cell receptor beta chains were read from a single sample in a study of T cells after yellow fever vaccination. TCRdb reanalysed the 5' RACE reads using MiXCR and keeps one entry per CDR3 protein. The sample yields 450,000 to 600,000 distinct CDR3 sequences, less than 20% seen once. Here the sequenced sample was PBMCs, taken less than 6 days after the first yellow fever vaccination. The receptor source for this set is a man aged 18 to 29 who received the YFV17D yellow fever vaccine. The CDR3 runs from the conserved cysteine through the conserved F or W. The D gene is left open where the match is weak. Size values are once, few and many counts, or a class for expanded clones, and some rows have none.

j_call clone_size v_call d_call cdr3_nt cdr3_aa
TRBJ1-5 few TRBV27 - TGTGCCAGCAGGGCAAGGGGAGGCAATCAGCCCCAGCATTTT CASRARGGNQPQHF
TRBJ1-6 - TRBV10-2 TRBD1 TGCGCCATATCGACAGGGGGTAGTTCACCCCTCCACTTT CAISTGGSSPLHF
TRBJ1-6 few TRBV12-3/TRBV12-4 - TGTGCCAGCAGTTTAGGAAGATCACCCCTCCACTTT CASSLGRSPLHF
TRBJ1-3 many TRBV5-1 - TGCGCCAGCAGCCCAGGGGTCTACTCTGGAAACACCATATATTTT CASSPGVYSGNTIYF
TRBJ2-4 - TRBV10-3 TRBD1 TGTGCCATCAGTCCCGGGACAGGAGGGAACATTCAGTACTTC CAISPGTGGNIQYF
TRBJ1-6 - TRBV6-4 - TGTGCCAGCAGTGTTACAGCTACACCAGGGAATTCACCCCTCCACTTT CASSVTATPGNSPLHF
TRBJ2-5 many TRBV18 - TGTGCCAGCTCACCACGAAGGGGGGACAAAGAGACCCAGTACTTC CASSPRRGDKETQYF
TRBJ1-6 few TRBV9 TRBD1 TGTGCCAGCAGCGCCGGGACAGGGGTTTCACCCCTCCACTTT CASSAGTGVSPLHF
TRBJ2-1 few TRBV4-3 - TGCGCCAGCAGCCAAGCCTGGTACAATGAGCAGTTCTTC CASSQAWYNEQFF
TRBJ2-1 - TRBV7-3 - TGTGCCAGCAGCCCAGGCACGGGGGTTGGGGTGAATGAGCAGTTCTTC CASSPGTGVGVNEQFF
TRBJ2-3 many TRBV7-9 TRBD2 TGTGCCAGCAGCCCCCCGATAGCGGGGGGCACAGATACGCAGTATTTT CASSPPIAGGTDTQYF
TRBJ2-3 few TRBV5-4 TRBD1 TGTGCCAGCAGCTCTGGGGACAGAGGCAGCACAGATACGCAGTATTTT CASSSGDRGSTDTQYF
TRBJ2-2 many TRBV5-1 - TGCGCCAGCAGCTTGGAACTTTTGTGGGGTGGGGAGCTGTTTTTT CASSLELLWGGELFF
TRBJ1-2 many TRBV2 TRBD1 TGTGCCAGCAGTACACCCGGGACAGGGATTAACTATGGCTACACCTTC CASSTPGTGINYGYTF
TRBJ2-2 few TRBV9 TRBD1 TGTGCCAGCAGCGTAGGAAGGACAGGGGGGAACACCGGGGAGCTGTTTTTT CASSVGRTGGNTGELFF
TRBJ2-3 - TRBV9 - TGTGCCAGCAGCACCCGGGACAGCACAGATACGCAGTATTTT CASSTRDSTDTQYF
TRBJ2-5 few TRBV5-1 - TGCGCCAGCAGCTTTAGGGGACTCACATACCAAGAGACCCAGTACTTC CASSFRGLTYQETQYF
TRBJ2-7 few TRBV7-9 TRBD1 TGTGCCAGCAGCTTACGGACAGGGACCTCCTACGAGCAGTACTTC CASSLRTGTSYEQYF
TRBJ2-6 few TRBV19 - TGTGCCAGTCACGACAGGGAGGGTTTTACTGGGGCCAACGTCCTGACTTTC CASHDREGFTGANVLTF
TRBJ2-2 few TRBV5-1 - TGCGCCAGCAGCGTGGACACCGGGGAGCTGTTTTTT CASSVDTGELFF
TRBJ2-1 - TRBV11-2 TRBD2 TGTGCCAGCAGCTTAGATGGACTAGCAGCCAACTACAATGAGCAGTTCTTC CASSLDGLAANYNEQFF
TRBJ1-5 few TRBV6-6 TRBD1 TGTGCCAGCAGTTCCCAGGACAGGCCGCCCCAGCATTTT CASSSQDRPPQHF
TRBJ2-1 few TRBV4-3 TRBD2 TGCGCCAGCAGCCAAGCGACTAGCTGGAGCTCCTACAATGAGCAGTTCTTC CASSQATSWSSYNEQFF
TRBJ1-4 many TRBV7-9 - TGTGCCAGCAGCTCTACCCGGGGAGTACGAAATGAAAAACTGTTTTTT CASSSTRGVRNEKLFF
TRBJ1-4 many TRBV20-1 - TGCAGTGTTTATAGGGCTGCTAATGAAAAACTGTTTTTT CSVYRAANEKLFF
TRBJ2-3 - TRBV4-3 - TGCGCCAGCAGCCAAGACCCGCAGGGCACAGATACGCAGTATTTT CASSQDPQGTDTQYF
TRBJ2-3 - TRBV4-1 - TGCGCCAGCAGCCAAGAGCTGGGGGCCGGCACAGATACGCAGTATTTT CASSQELGAGTDTQYF
TRBJ2-3 - TRBV27 - TGTGCCAGCAGTTTCTCCATCACTAGTTGGGGTACCGATACGCAGTATTTT CASSFSITSWGTDTQYF
TRBJ2-3 - TRBV6-5 TRBD1 TGTGCCAGCAGTTATGGGGACAGGAGCACAGATACGCAGTATTTT CASSYGDRSTDTQYF
TRBJ2-5 few TRBV11-1 - TGTGCCAGCAGCAGAACAGGGTTCCGGGAGACCCAGTACTTC CASSRTGFRETQYF
TRBJ2-3 few TRBV6-2/TRBV6-3 - TGTGCCAGCAGTTACTCGACAGTTTCTTCGGTACTACAGAGCACAGATACGCAGTATTTT CASSYSTVSSVLQSTDTQYF
TRBJ2-3 few TRBV5-6 TRBD2 TGTGCCAGCAGCCCTGGACTAGCGCCGCTCACAGATACGCAGTATTTT CASSPGLAPLTDTQYF
TRBJ2-1 many TRBV5-1 TRBD2 TGCGCCAGCAGCTTACTAGCGGGGTACAATGAGCAGTTCTTC CASSLLAGYNEQFF
TRBJ2-3 - TRBV7-3 TRBD2 TGTGCCAGCAGCCCCTTAGCGGGGGGGTTGGTGATAGATACGCAGTATTTT CASSPLAGGLVIDTQYF
TRBJ2-3 - TRBV12-3/TRBV12-4 - TGTGCCAGCACCTCCTGGGAACAGGGAGAAGATACGCAGTATTTT CASTSWEQGEDTQYF
TRBJ1-1 few TRBV27 - TGTGCCAGCAGTGGGGTACAGGGCCACCGGGCCGATAAGAACACTGAAGCTTTCTTT CASSGVQGHRADKNTEAFF
TRBJ1-1 few TRBV5-1 - TGCGCCAGCAGCTTGAGGGGCGTTAGCACTGAAGCTTTCTTT CASSLRGVSTEAFF
TRBJ1-2 few TRBV6-5 TRBD1 TGTGCCAGCAGTTACTCGATATTAGGGGGCCATGGCTACACCTTC CASSYSILGGHGYTF
TRBJ2-1 many TRBV11-2 - TGTGCCAGCAGCTACAGGGTTTCCTACAATGAGCAGTTCTTC CASSYRVSYNEQFF
TRBJ2-3 few TRBV15 TRBD2 TGTGCCACCAGCAGAGAGCCCGGGGGGGCTGTAGCAGATACGCAGTATTTT CATSREPGGAVADTQYF
TRBJ2-3 - TRBV20-1 - TGCAGTGCTATGGGGTCTCCGGCAGATACGCAGTATTTT CSAMGSPADTQYF
TRBJ2-3 - TRBV7-3 TRBD2 TGTGCCAGCAGCGAGGGACTAGCGGGGGTTTCACATACGCAGTATTTT CASSEGLAGVSHTQYF
TRBJ2-1 few TRBV24-1 - TGTGCCTGGCAGGGGGGGCACAATGAGCAGTTCTTC CAWQGGHNEQFF
TRBJ1-6 few TRBV12-3/TRBV12-4 - TGTGCCAGCAGCCCTAGGGGGGGTGAATCACCCCTCCACTTT CASSPRGGESPLHF
TRBJ2-5 few TRBV2 - TGTGCCAGCAGTATGACACAGTACCAAGAGACCCAGTACTTC CASSMTQYQETQYF
TRBJ1-1 - TRBV29-1 - TGCAGCGTTGTCAACAGATTTAACAATTATGAAGCTTTCTTT CSVVNRFNNYEAFF
TRBJ2-1 few TRBV20-1 - TGCAGTGCCCACGATAGCGTACGGGGCTCCTACAATGAGCAGTTCTTC CSAHDSVRGSYNEQFF
TRBJ2-1 many TRBV10-1 - TGCGCCAGCAGCCTATATCGGGCCTACAATGAGCAGTTCTTC CASSLYRAYNEQFF
TRBJ1-1 - TRBV19 - TGTGCCAGTCGACTCCGGGGGCAAGCTGAAGCTTTCTTT CASRLRGQAEAFF